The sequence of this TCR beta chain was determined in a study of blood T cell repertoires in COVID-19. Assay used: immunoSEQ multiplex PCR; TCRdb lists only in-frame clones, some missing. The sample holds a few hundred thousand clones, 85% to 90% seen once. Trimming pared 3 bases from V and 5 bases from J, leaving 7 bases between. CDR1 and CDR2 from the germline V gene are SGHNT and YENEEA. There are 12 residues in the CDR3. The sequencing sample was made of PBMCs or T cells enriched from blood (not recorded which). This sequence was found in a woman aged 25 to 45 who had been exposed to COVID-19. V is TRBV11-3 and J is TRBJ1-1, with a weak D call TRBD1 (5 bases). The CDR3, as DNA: TGTGCCAGCAGCTTGACAGTAACTGAAGCTTTCTTT. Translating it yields CASSLTVTEAFF.